A single sample gave rise to the 4 T cell receptor beta chains below, sequenced in a study of T-cell memory formation after mild COVID-19. One entry per CDR3 protein, called by TCRdb with MiXCR from the 5' RACE reads. The sample includes 250,000 to 350,000 distinct CDR3 sequences, around a sixth of them seen just once. Sequencing used PBMCs or a T cell subset sorted from them (not recorded which). The receptors shown here come from a young man who had mild COVID-19 (a few samples of this study predate the infection). Cell type and time point are not known.

This clonotype occurred many times. This chain joins TRBV23-1 and TRBJ1-5; unclear D gene. TRBV23-1 is an ORF, with its function uncertain. The CDR3 runs 13 residues. V gave up 2 bases and J gave up 3 bases, with 5 bases separating them. CDR3 amino acids: CASSQSANQPQHF. In nucleotides, the CDR3 is TGCGCCAGCAGTCAAAGCGCCAATCAGCCCCAGCATTTT.

V is TRBV2 and J is TRBJ1-6; D might be TRBD1 (5 bases). The CDR3 is 14 residues long. Germline CDR1 and CDR2: SNHLY and FYNNEI. V was cut by 7 bases and J by 8 bases, with 15 bases left in between. CDR3: CASTQVWGDSPLHF. CDR3 bases: TGTGCCAGCACCCAGGTTTGGGGGGATTCACCCCTCCACTTT.

The chain couples TRBV5-1 to TRBJ1-6; D may be TRBD1 (6 bases). The V gene lost 1 base and the J gene lost 8 bases, with 13 bases spanning the gap. Germline assignment: CDR1 SGHRS and CDR2 YFSETQ. The CDR3 is 15 residues long. CDR3 residues: CASSLLGGQDSPLHF. The DNA of the CDR3 is TGCGCCAGCAGCTTGTTAGGGGGGCAGGATTCACCCCTCCACTTT.

The rearrangement links TRBV7-8 to TRBJ2-7; tentative D call: TRBD2 (7 bases). Germline V lookup: CDR1 SGHVS, CDR2 FQNEAQ. With 2 bases removed from V and 0 bases from J, the gap between germline ends came to 11 bases. This CDR3 has 15 amino acids. The CDR3 here is CASSLRGGFSYEQYF. The CDR3 DNA is TGTGCCAGCAGCTTAAGGGGGGGATTCTCCTACGAGCAGTACTTC.